The sequence of this T cell receptor beta chain was determined in a study of blood T cell repertoires in COVID-19. The CDR3 spans 15 residues. The V gene's germline CDR1 is MNHEY and CDR2 SVGAGI. Trimming left V 0 bases short and J 0 bases short, with 8 bases between. This clone is a singleton in its sample. The authors' processing: Reference gene primer amplification gave estimated nucleated cell counts. Assay: immunoSEQ multiplex PCR; the TCRdb copy retains only in-frame clones and omits some. V and J calls and clone size are copied from that table; D and trimming were computed from the DNA. The sample shows around 99,000 clones, 85% to 95% of them seen only once.

Sequenced input: peripheral blood. The sequence derives from a woman in her 30s with acute or convalescent COVID-19. This chain uses TRBV6-5 with TRBJ1-1; D gene ambiguous. CDR3 nucleotides: TGTGCCAGCAGTTACTCGAGCGAGTTGAACACTGAAGCTTTCTTT. It translates to CASSYSSELNTEAFF.